These 27 T cell receptor beta chains originate from one sample sequenced in a study of TIL therapy for anti-PD-1-resistant metastatic lung cancer. As for time point: pre-treatment sample, taken before nivolumab and TIL therapy. Pleural nodules or supraclavicular lymph nodes made up most of the excised metastases sampled. The immunoSEQ assay was v3. Using immunoSEQ multiplex PCR, the repertoire was profiled, and TCRdb retains in-frame clones only, with some absent. The sample gives 95,000 or so clones, around three fifths of which show up once; 11% is in the top ten. This specimen consisted of tumor tissue, obtained at baseline. The receptors come from a person aged 25 to 85 with non-small cell lung cancer.

The V call is TRBV11-2, the J call TRBJ2-5; D is undetermined. CDR1 is SGHAT and CDR2 is FQNNGV in the germline V gene. The germline V and J ends were trimmed by 1 base and 1 base, with 10 bases remaining between them. This CDR3 comprises 15 residues. The CDR3, as DNA: TGTGCCAGCAGCTTAGGTAGCTCGGGCCAAGAGACCCAGTACTTC. It translates to CASSLGSSGQETQYF.

In this sample, this clone turned up a few times. CDR3 coding DNA: TGTGCCAGCGGCGGGATGAACAATGAGCAGTTCTTC. Amino acid sequence: CASGGMNNEQFF. The J gene is TRBJ2-1, the V gene TRBV7-8; perhaps TRBD2 as D (6 bases). The CDR3 runs to 12 residues. The germline CDR1 and CDR2 sequences are SGHVS and FQNEAQ. Trimming left V 8 bases short and J 5 bases short, with 10 bases between.

This chain connects TRBV13 to TRBJ2-1; 12 nucleotides line up with TRBD2. The germline V gene has CDR1 PRHDT and CDR2 FYEKMQ (reference sequence). The CDR3 sequence is 16 residues long. V dropped 5 bases and J dropped 4; count of bases not matched to a gene: 6. As DNA, the CDR3 is TGTGCCAGCAGCCCCCGACTAGCGGGGGCTTACAATGAGCAGTTCTTC. Protein sequence: CASSPRLAGAYNEQFF.

V usage is TRBV5-8 and J usage is TRBJ2-1; possibly TRBD2 for D (6 bases). Trimming removed 3 bases at V and 4 bases at J, with 20 bases between. Germline lookup yields CDR1 SGHTS and CDR2 YDEGEE. This CDR3 region has 17 residues. For the CDR3, the DNA is TGTGCCAGCAGCTCGTCGGCGGGGTTCGAGTTTTACAATGAGCAGTTCTTC. Residues: CASSSSAGFEFYNEQFF.

This chain joins TRBV5-6 and TRBJ2-7, with TRBD2 as a possible D gene (6 bases). In germline, CDR1 is SGHDT, CDR2 YYEEEE. The CDR3 covers 15 residues. With 2 bases removed from V and 5 bases from J, the gap between germline ends came to 17 bases. CDR3 protein: CASSFERWGVHEQYF. The CDR3, as DNA: TGTGCCAGCAGCTTTGAACGGTGGGGGGTCCACGAGCAGTACTTC. Together with reference TRBV5-6 and TRBJ2-7, the CDR3 gives the full variable domain: DAGVTQSPTHLIKTRGQQVTLRCSPKSGHDTVSWYQQALGQGPQFIFQYYEEEERQRGNFPDRFSGHQFPNYSSELNVNALLLGDSALYLCASSFERWGVHEQYFGPGTRLTVT.

The rearrangement joins TRBV5-8 to TRBJ2-2; 7 nucleotides line up with TRBD2. Germline values: CDR1 SGHTS, CDR2 YDEGEE. V lost 2 bases and J lost 5; bases outside the gene matches: 9. The CDR3 is made up of 16 amino acids. For the CDR3, the DNA is TGTGCCAGCAGCTTTGTAGGATCGGGGGGTACCGGGGAGCTGTTTTTT. Encoded protein: CASSFVGSGGTGELFF.

This chain connects TRBV4-3 to TRBJ1-4; a possible D gene is TRBD1 (6 bases). The CDR3 spans 16 residues. Germline V lookup: CDR1 LGHNA, CDR2 YSLEER. The V gene lost 0 bases and the J gene lost 8 bases, with 16 bases spanning the gap. The CDR3 nucleotides are TGCGCCAGCAGCCAAGATCTTGCACAGGGAGGCGAAAAACTGTTTTTT. It encodes CASSQDLAQGGEKLFF.

As to this clone: The sample carries other DNA sequences with the same CDR3. V is TRBV5-1 and J is TRBJ1-4, with a possible D match to TRBD1 (5 bases). The V gene's germline CDR1 is SGHRS and CDR2 YFSETQ. The ends were cut back, 3 bases at V and 0 bases at J, with 9 bases in the middle. CDR3 length: 15 residues. The CDR3 sequence: CASSSTGATNEKLFF. The CDR3 DNA reads TGCGCCAGCAGCTCAACAGGTGCAACTAATGAAAAACTGTTTTTT.

The chain carries TRBV19 and TRBJ2-1; D tentatively reads TRBD1 or TRBD2 (5 bases each). The germline V and J ends were trimmed by 6 bases and 2 bases, with 8 bases remaining between them. Germline V lookup: CDR1 LNHDA, CDR2 SQIVND (reference sequence). The CDR3 has 13 residues. The CDR3 sequence is CASSPGPYNEQFF. The CDR3 DNA sequence: TGTGCCAGTAGCCCGGGACCCTACAATGAGCAGTTCTTC.

In DNA form, the CDR3 reads TGTGCCAGCAGCCAAGCCAGACAGGGGGCAAGGCAGTATTTT. As protein: CASSQARQGARQYF. The rearrangement joins TRBV3-1 (or the pseudogene TRBV3-2) to TRBJ2-3; 10 positions agree with TRBD1. The CDR3 is made up of 14 amino acids. Germline V CDR1 and CDR2: LGHDT, YNNKEL (reference sequence). The trim removed 1 base at V and 11 bases at J, leaving 6 bases unmatched.

This chain joins TRBV24-1 and TRBJ1-2; maybe TRBD1 (5 bases). V was shortened by 3 bases and J by 6 bases, with 7 bases between the two germline ends. The CDR3 runs 12 residues. The germline CDR1 and CDR2 sequences are KGHDR and SFDVKD. The CDR3, as DNA: TGTGCCACCAGTGATCGAGGGGATGGCTACACCTTC. It translates to CATSDRGDGYTF.

The chain combines TRBV7-6 with TRBJ2-2; D is ambiguous. Per the germline V gene, CDR1 is SGHVS and CDR2 is FNYEAQ. Trimming left V 5 bases short and J 5 bases short, with 9 bases between. The CDR3 is made up of 13 amino acids. The chain's CDR3 is CASSQSRTGELFF. Written as DNA, the CDR3 is TGTGCCAGCAGCCAGAGTAGGACCGGGGAGCTGTTTTTT.

This sequence joins TRBV9 and TRBJ2-7, with D possibly being TRBD1 or TRBD2 (5 bases each). V was cut by 0 bases and J by 0 bases, with 10 bases left in between. The CDR3 is 15 amino acids. The germline V gene has CDR1 SGDLS and CDR2 YYNGEE. CDR3 DNA: TGTGCCAGCAGCGTAGTGGGGGATAGCTCCTACGAGCAGTACTTC. As protein: CASSVVGDSSYEQYF.

The gene calls are TRBV3-1 (or the pseudogene TRBV3-2) and TRBJ1-1; D may be TRBD1 (5 bases). The CDR3 covers 15 residues. V lost 3 bases and J 2 bases, leaving 13 bases between the germline ends. Per the germline V gene, CDR1 is LGHDT and CDR2 is YNNKEL (reference sequence). This CDR3 is CASSHSPGGNTEAFF. For the CDR3, the DNA is TGTGCCAGCAGCCACAGCCCTGGGGGTAACACTGAAGCTTTCTTT.

The sample holds a few counts of this clone. The chain recombines TRBV28 with TRBJ2-5; 9 positions match TRBD2. The germline V gene encodes CDR1 MDHEN and CDR2 SYDVKM. The CDR3 totals 14 residues. V lost 5 bases, J lost 4 bases, and 5 bases stayed unmatched. CDR3 region: CASSESGGLETQYF. The CDR3 DNA reads TGTGCCAGCAGTGAAAGCGGGGGGTTAGAGACCCAGTACTTC.

The V gene is TRBV27, the J gene TRBJ1-5; TRBD1 matches at 7 bases. Germline V gene lookup returns CDR1 MNHEY and CDR2 SMNVEV (reference sequence). The trim removed 5 bases at V and 0 bases at J, leaving 4 bases unmatched. The CDR3 contains 15 residues. CDR3 residues: CASSPRGHSNQPQHF. Here the CDR3 DNA reads TGTGCCAGCAGTCCAAGGGGGCATAGCAATCAGCCCCAGCATTTT.

This clone was detected a few times. Other nucleotide sequences from this sample produce the same CDR3. V gene TRBV6-5 combines with J gene TRBJ1-5; weak D call: TRBD1 (5 bases). Germline V gene data show CDR1 as MNHEY and CDR2 as SVGAGI. There are 15 residues in the CDR3. V lost 2 bases and J 2 bases, leaving 10 bases between the germline ends. The CDR3 sequence is CASSYGTGRNQPQHF. CDR3 nucleotide sequence: TGTGCCAGCAGTTACGGGACGGGGCGCAATCAGCCCCAGCATTTT.

The rearrangement joins TRBV3-1 (or the pseudogene TRBV3-2) to TRBJ1-2; D unresolved. The CDR3 has 13 amino acids. The germline V gene has CDR1 LGHDT and CDR2 YNNKEL (reference sequence). Trimming took off 0 bases at V and 7 bases at J, with 9 bases between the two ends. The CDR3 DNA sequence: TGTGCCAGCAGCCAAGAAGGCGGGTCTGGCTACACCTTC. The encoded protein is CASSQEGGSGYTF.

V usage is TRBV5-1 and J usage is TRBJ2-3; 9 bases line up with TRBD2. The V gene end was trimmed by 1 base and the J gene end by 3 bases; junction bases not matched to a gene: 6. Germline V gives CDR1 SGHRS, CDR2 YFSETQ. The CDR3 contains 16 residues. This CDR3 reads CASSLTIAGATDTQYF. The CDR3 coding sequence is TGCGCCAGCAGCTTGACCATAGCGGGAGCGACAGATACGCAGTATTTT.

The gene calls are TRBV5-4 and TRBJ2-3, with a tentative D call TRBD1 (6 bases). CDR3 length: 15 residues. The V end was cut by 3 bases, the J end by 3 bases, with 14 bases between. The germline V gene encodes CDR1 SGHNT and CDR2 YYREEE (reference sequence). In DNA, the CDR3 is TGTGCCAGCAGCTCGCAGGGGCTGGGTACAGATACGCAGTATTTT. Protein sequence: CASSSQGLGTDTQYF.

V is TRBV6-2 or TRBV6-3 and J is TRBJ2-1; 7 bases are a match to TRBD2. The CDR3 sequence is 13 residues long. Germline-derived CDR1 and CDR2 are MNHEY and SVGEGT. After removal of 6 bases from V and 7 bases from J, the junction contained 6 bases not matched to a gene. This chain's CDR3 is CASSSALANEQFF. The CDR3 DNA reads TGTGCCAGCAGCTCTGCACTAGCGAATGAGCAGTTCTTC.

V and J are TRBV6-2 or TRBV6-3 and TRBJ1-5, with TRBD1 as a possible D gene (6 bases). The CDR3 consists of 17 residues. The V end lost 2 bases, the J end lost 2 bases, and 16 bases lay between the germline ends. CDR1 is MNHEY, CDR2 SVGEGT, per germline. CDR3 loop: CASSYGRTALGNQPQHF. CDR3 coding DNA: TGTGCCAGCAGTTACGGCCGGACAGCCTTAGGCAATCAGCCCCAGCATTTT.

This CDR3 is CATSRDRTGGRPQHF. The CDR3 coding sequence is TGTGCCACCAGCAGAGATAGGACAGGGGGTAGGCCCCAGCATTTT. V usage is TRBV15 and J usage is TRBJ1-5; 10 bases match TRBD1. Germline V gene sequence: CDR1 LNHNV, CDR2 YYDKDF (reference sequence). CDR3 length equals 15 residues. V lost 0 bases and J lost 9; bases outside the gene matches: 5.

The rearrangement joins TRBV20-1 to TRBJ2-3; D not certain. The CDR3 is 11 amino acids. The germline gives CDR1 DFQATT, CDR2 SNEGSKA (reference sequence). The V end lost 3 bases, the J end lost 5 bases, and 6 bases lay between the germline ends. CDR3 DNA sequence: TGCAGTGCTAGTTTCGGAGATACGCAGTATTTT. This codes for CSASFGDTQYF.

This clone was observed once. The gene calls are TRBV7-9 and TRBJ2-1, with TRBD2 matching 13 bases. The germline V gene encodes CDR1 SEHNR and CDR2 FQNEAQ (reference sequence). The J segment lost 4 bases and the V segment lost 5 bases, leaving 14 bases of the junction unmatched. This CDR3 has 19 amino acids. The CDR3 nucleotides are TGTGCCAGCAGCCTCGGGACTAGCGGGGCTCTGGGGAGTTACAATGAGCAGTTCTTC. This sequence encodes CASSLGTSGALGSYNEQFF.

This clone was recorded once. The chain has TRBV5-1 and TRBJ2-7; TRBD2 matches at 7 bases. This CDR3 region has 13 residues. The J segment lost 0 bases and the V segment lost 4 bases, leaving 1 base of the junction unmatched. CDR1 is SGHRS, CDR2 YFSETQ, per germline. The CDR3 loop is CASSPGGSYEQYF. The CDR3, as DNA: TGCGCCAGCAGCCCGGGGGGCTCCTACGAGCAGTACTTC.

V and J are TRBV9 and TRBJ2-7; D is perhaps TRBD1 or TRBD2 (5 bases each). Germline V gene data show CDR1 as SGDLS and CDR2 as YYNGEE. The V end lost 4 bases, the J end lost 6 bases, and 14 bases lay between the germline ends. The CDR3 totals 13 residues. CDR3 nucleotide sequence: TGTGCCAGCAGCATCAGTGGGGGAGCCGAGCAGTACTTC. It yields the protein CASSISGGAEQYF.